Listed here are 22 T cell receptor beta chains from one sample, sequenced in a study of Graves' ophthalmopathy and Graves' hyperthyroidism. The authors amplified TCR beta CDR3 regions, and they did so from RNA transcripts for repertoire sequencing. Second-round multiplex PCR came after a first-round RT-PCR that employed HTBI primers. From the multiplex PCR reads, TCRdb called clonotypes with MiXCR, one entry per CDR3 protein. The sample includes 300,000 to 500,000 distinct CDR3 sequences, just over 15% of them seen just once. What was sequenced was peripheral blood. The receptors were gathered from a woman in her late teens or twenties with stable Graves' hyperthyroidism.

The chain uses TRBV7-2 and TRBJ2-7; the D gene is possibly TRBD1 (8 bases). This CDR3 comprises 15 residues. Per germline, CDR1 SGHTA and CDR2 FQGNSA. Trimming stripped 6 bases from V and 0 bases from J, with 15 bases between. DNA for the CDR3: TGTGCCAGCAGTCCAACAGGGGGGGGCTCCTACGAGCAGTACTTC. It is translated as CASSPTGGGSYEQYF.

This clonotype was seen ten or more times. The rearrangement links TRBV6-1 to TRBJ1-5; D is possibly TRBD1 (5 bases). CDR1 is MNHNS, CDR2 SASEGT, per germline. V lost 2 bases and J 0 bases, leaving 8 bases between the germline ends. The CDR3 contains 15 residues. CDR3 residues: CASSEYGGSNQPQHF. CDR3 nucleotide sequence: TGTGCCAGCAGTGAATACGGGGGTAGCAATCAGCCCCAGCATTTT.

This clonotype was seen at least ten times. The CDR3 sequence: CASSLVAGGYEQYF. The CDR3 DNA reads TGTGCCAGCAGCTTAGTGGCAGGGGGGTACGAGCAGTACTTC. The chain has TRBV7-9 and TRBJ2-7; TRBD1 might be the D (7 bases). The CDR3 spans 14 residues. The V gene lost 1 base and the J gene lost 4 bases, with 11 bases spanning the gap. Germline V CDR1 and CDR2: SEHNR, FQNEAQ (reference sequence).

This clonotype was counted a few times. The chain carries TRBV14 and TRBJ1-5; 8 bases align to TRBD1. The ends lost 5 bases at V and 5 bases at J; junction bases unmatched: 11. This CDR3 is 16 amino acids long. Germline-derived CDR1 and CDR2 are SGHDN and FVKESK. CDR3 amino acids: CASSARTGRLHQPQHF. The CDR3 DNA reads as TGTGCCAGCAGCGCGCGGACAGGGAGGTTACATCAGCCCCAGCATTTT.

In its sample, this clonotype was seen many times. The gene calls are TRBV19 and TRBJ1-2; D remains ambiguous. The ends were cut back, 5 bases at V and 4 bases at J, with 11 bases in the middle. This CDR3 is 13 amino acids long. Germline assignment: CDR1 LNHDA and CDR2 SQIVND (reference sequence). CDR3 nucleotide sequence: TGTGCCAGTAGTCCTGCGGACCCCTATGGCTACACCTTC. Its protein product is CASSPADPYGYTF.

This clonotype was counted ten times or more. V gene TRBV7-3 combines with J gene TRBJ2-7; possible D gene TRBD2, 6 bases. The germline V gene encodes CDR1 SGHTA and CDR2 FQGTGA. This CDR3 spans 15 amino acids. The V end lost 2 bases, the J end lost 4 bases, and 15 bases lay between the germline ends. This chain's CDR3 is CASSLGSFGTYEQYF. The CDR3 DNA is TGTGCCAGCAGCTTAGGGAGTTTCGGGACTTACGAGCAGTACTTC.

There are many counts of this clonotype. An end of the junction differs from the germline gene, which may be a read error. This chain links TRBV6-1 with TRBJ2-6; D might be TRBD2 (7 bases). From germline, CDR1 is MNHNS and CDR2 SASEGT. The CDR3 covers 16 residues. For the CDR3, the DNA is TGTGCCAGCAGTGAGACTAGCTACCCGGGGGCCGACGTCCTGACTTTC. The encoded protein is CASSETSYPGADVLTF.

This rearrangement joins TRBV3-1 to TRBJ2-7, with 8 nucleotides matching TRBD2. J was trimmed by 4 bases and V by 3 bases; bases with no gene match: 8. CDR1 is LGHDT and CDR2 is YNNKEL in the germline V gene (reference sequence). The CDR3 sequence is 15 residues long. The CDR3 here is CASSHISGAVYEQYF. The DNA of the CDR3 is TGTGCCAGCAGCCACATTAGCGGGGCCGTTTACGAGCAGTACTTC.

The sample holds many counts of this clonotype. This chain uses TRBV11-2 with TRBJ1-6; D gene ambiguous. V was cut by 1 base and J by 10 bases, with 17 bases left in between. CDR1 is SGHAT, CDR2 FQNNGV, per germline. The CDR3 has 16 amino acids. CDR3 nucleotide sequence: TGTGCCAGCAGCTTAGGCATCGGTTCGGTAGCCTCACCCCTCCACTTT. Translating gives CASSLGIGSVASPLHF. Variable domain in full (rest from reference TRBV11-2 and TRBJ1-6): EAGVAQSPRYKIIEKRQSVAFWCNPISGHATLYWYQQILGQGPKLLIQFQNNGVVDDSQLPKDRFSAERLKGVDSTLKIQPAKLEDSAVYLCASSLGIGSVASPLHFGNGTRLTVT.

This clonotype was recorded once. The J gene is TRBJ2-2, the V gene TRBV11-2; tentative D call: TRBD1 (6 bases). CDR1 and CDR2 (germline): SGHAT, FQNNGV. The germline V and J ends were trimmed by 6 bases and 7 bases, with 15 bases remaining between them. CDR3 size: 14 residues. This CDR3 is CASRRGGQSGELFF. The CDR3 DNA reads as TGTGCCAGCAGACGTGGAGGACAGAGCGGGGAGCTGTTTTTT.

There are many counts of this clonotype. The J gene is TRBJ2-7, the V gene TRBV5-1; D is uncertain. Germline CDR1 is SGHRS and CDR2 is YFSETQ. V gave up 5 bases and J gave up 3 bases, with 15 bases separating them. This CDR3 comprises 14 residues. CDR3 loop: CASRSWGKGYEQYF. DNA for the CDR3: TGCGCCAGCAGGTCGTGGGGAAAGGGCTACGAGCAGTACTTC. The whole variable domain, filled in from reference TRBV5-1 and TRBJ2-7, reads KAGVTQTPRYLIKTRGQQVTLSCSPISGHRSVSWYQQTPGQGLQFLFEYFSETQRNKGNFPGRFSGRQFSNSRSEMNVSTLELGDSALYLCASRSWGKGYEQYFGPGTRLTVT.

This clonotype was seen at least ten times. The chain joins TRBV6-2 or TRBV6-3 to TRBJ1-1; TRBD1 aligns across 8 bases. V shed 0 bases, J shed 8 bases, and the junction held 8 bases outside the gene matches. CDR1 MNHEY and CDR2 SVGEGT come from the germline V gene. The CDR3 runs to 15 residues. CDR3 sequence: CASSYSTGAYGEAFF. For the CDR3, the DNA is TGTGCCAGCAGTTACTCGACAGGGGCCTACGGGGAAGCTTTCTTT.

This chain links TRBV19 with TRBJ1-1; no reliable D call. Trimming removed 10 bases from V and 4 bases from J, with 16 bases in between. Germline V gene lookup returns CDR1 LNHDA and CDR2 SQIVND (reference sequence). The CDR3 consists of 13 residues. The CDR3: CATKATGGTEAFF. The DNA of the CDR3 is TGTGCCACCAAGGCCACGGGTGGCACTGAAGCTTTCTTT.

This clonotype came up many times. This chain connects TRBV19 to TRBJ1-1; the match to TRBD1 covers 11 bases. This CDR3 is built from 13 residues. The trim removed 7 bases at V and 4 bases at J, leaving 2 bases unmatched. Germline values: CDR1 LNHDA, CDR2 SQIVND (reference sequence). The CDR3 spells CASTGTGGTEAFF. The CDR3, as DNA: TGTGCCAGTACGGGGACAGGGGGCACTGAAGCTTTCTTT.

This clonotype was seen at least ten times. The rearrangement links TRBV29-1 to TRBJ1-2, with 10 bases identical to TRBD1. This CDR3 contains 13 residues. Looked up from germline, CDR1 is SQVTM and CDR2 is ANQGSEA. V shed 7 bases and J 4 bases; nucleotides not matched to a gene: 6. The DNA of the CDR3 is TGCAGCGCGATGACAGGGGGCGGCTATGGCTACACCTTC. Its protein is CSAMTGGGYGYTF.

This clonotype was seen repeatedly, ten times or more. V usage is TRBV28 and J usage is TRBJ2-4; TRBD2 aligns across 8 bases. This CDR3 contains 17 residues. The junction had 10 bases not matched to a gene; V was cut back by 4 bases and J by 2 bases. The germline V gene has CDR1 MDHEN and CDR2 SYDVKM. CDR3 amino acids: CASSSPGGGGSKNIQYF. As DNA, the CDR3 is TGTGCCAGCAGTTCTCCTGGTGGCGGGGGGTCCAAAAACATTCAGTACTTC.

In its sample, this clonotype was seen many times. The chain joins TRBV6-5 to TRBJ1-1, with a possible D match to TRBD1 (6 bases). This CDR3 contains 14 residues. V dropped 4 bases and J dropped 1 base, with 10 bases sitting between them. Germline V gene sequence: CDR1 MNHEY, CDR2 SVGAGI. CDR3 residues: CASSWTERNTEAFF. The CDR3 DNA is TGTGCCAGCAGTTGGACAGAGAGGAACACTGAAGCTTTCTTT.

V and J are TRBV5-1 and TRBJ2-5; D gene uncertain. Germline loops: CDR1 SGHRS, CDR2 YFSETQ. V lost 4 bases to trimming and J lost 5 bases, with 15 bases between them. The CDR3 has 14 residues. CDR3 in DNA: TGCGCCAGCAGCCTATATTCCAGTTTCGAGACCCAGTACTTC. As protein: CASSLYSSFETQYF. The whole variable domain, remainder taken from reference TRBV5-1 and TRBJ2-5, is KAGVTQTPRYLIKTRGQQVTLSCSPISGHRSVSWYQQTPGQGLQFLFEYFSETQRNKGNFPGRFSGRQFSNSRSEMNVSTLELGDSALYLCASSLYSSFETQYFGPGTRLLVL.

This clonotype was seen many times. This chain links TRBV29-1 with TRBJ1-5; a weak D match, TRBD1 (5 bases). With 6 bases removed from V and 3 bases from J, the gap between germline ends came to 9 bases. CDR1 is SQVTM and CDR2 is ANQGSEA in the germline V gene. This CDR3 comprises 12 residues. The CDR3 DNA reads as TGCAGCGTCGGACATTTCAATCAGCCCCAGCATTTT. Translated, it gives CSVGHFNQPQHF.

V and J are TRBV6-1 and TRBJ1-2; TRBD1 matches 11 bases. The CDR3 covers 14 residues. The ends lost 5 bases at V and 8 bases at J; junction bases unmatched: 7. Germline CDR1 reads MNHNS; CDR2 reads SASEGT. The chain's CDR3 is CASSRDRGFEGYTF. CDR3 DNA: TGTGCCAGCAGTAGGGACAGGGGGTTCGAGGGCTACACCTTC.

The chain uses TRBV12-3 or TRBV12-4 and TRBJ2-7; tentatively, D is TRBD1 (5 bases). The CDR3 is made up of 12 amino acids. Deletions cut 5 bases from V and 4 bases from J, with 9 bases between. The CDR3: CASSVDKYEQYF. CDR3 DNA sequence: TGTGCCAGCAGTGTGGACAAATACGAGCAGTACTTC.

The table lists this clonotype with many counts. This chain links TRBV12-3 or TRBV12-4 with TRBJ1-1; D may be TRBD1 (6 bases). CDR3 length equals 14 residues. Deletions cut 7 bases from V and 7 bases from J, with 19 bases between. CDR3 region: CASTPTGLALEAFF. The DNA of the CDR3 is TGTGCCAGCACCCCAACAGGGTTGGCCCTTGAAGCTTTCTTT.